This entry describes one T cell receptor beta chain. The data were taken from a study of OX40 agonist ivuxolimab in advanced cancers. Turning to the study itself: In this cohort, patients received ivuxolimab, an agonistic anti-OX40 (CD134) antibody. Under the entry rules, prior anti-PD-1, anti-PD-L1 or anti-CTLA-4 therapy was allowed, and about 40% had some.

The CDR3 loop spans 17 amino acids. J was trimmed by 1 base and V by 8 bases; bases with no gene match: 12. Germline loops: CDR1 ENHRY, CDR2 SYGVKD. The method was immunoSEQ multiplex PCR; TCRdb's version includes in-frame clones alone and lacks a portion of them. The data show approximately 74,000 clones, with less than 95% seen just once and more than 1.5% held by the top ten. J is TRBJ2-1 and V is TRBV10-3; the match to TRBD2 covers 9 bases. The sequence was obtained from an adult with an advanced solid tumor such as melanoma, head and neck, liver or kidney cancer. The sequencing here drew on CD4+ or CD8+ T cells sorted from blood, taken in a trial of the OX40 agonist ivuxolimab. The CDR3 sequence: CAIRPFFSGRSYNEQFF. The CDR3 DNA is TGTGCCATCCGACCCTTCTTTAGCGGGAGATCCTACAATGAGCAGTTCTTC.